This TCR beta chain was retrieved from a study of T cell changes during pregnancy in multiple sclerosis. The junction had 10 bases not matched to a gene; V was cut back by 1 base and J by 8 bases. This CDR3 comprises 15 residues. Germline V gives CDR1 LNHNV, CDR2 YYDKDF (reference sequence). TCRdb's copy holds only in-frame clones and misses some; the assay was immunoSEQ multiplex PCR. Of more than 35,000 clones listed, around 90% are singletons. The sequencing used CD8+ T cells from peripheral blood mononuclear cells, collected after pregnancy. The chain uses TRBV15 and TRBJ2-5; the match to TRBD2 covers 7 bases. This TCR derives from a female donor in good health, enrolled as a control in a pregnancy study. The chain's CDR3 is CATSRGPGGPVTQYF. The CDR3 bases are TGTGCCACCAGCAGAGGGCCGGGGGGACCGGTTACCCAGTACTTC.